This entry lists 19 T cell receptor beta chains sequenced from one sample in a study of blood T cell repertoires in COVID-19. The assay was immunoSEQ multiplex PCR, and TCRdb's table has in-frame clones only and misses some. The table shows approximately 110,000 clones, with around 89% occurring only once. Sequences were obtained from peripheral blood. These receptors were taken from an elderly woman with acute or convalescent COVID-19.

This clone was detected only once. V gene TRBV7-9 combines with J gene TRBJ1-6; possibly TRBD1 for D (5 bases). V dropped 4 bases and J dropped 8 bases, with 15 bases sitting between them. The CDR3 consists of 15 residues. Germline V lookup: CDR1 SEHNR, CDR2 FQNEAQ (reference sequence). For the CDR3, the DNA is TGTGCCAGCAGCTCCCACGCAATAGGGGATTCACCCCTCCACTTT. It is translated as CASSSHAIGDSPLHF. Combining the CDR3 with reference TRBV7-9 and TRBJ1-6 gives the whole variable domain DTGVSQNPRHKITKRGQNVTFRCDPISEHNRLYWYRQTLGQGPEFLTYFQNEAQLEKSRLLSDRFSAERPKGSFSTLEIQRTEQGDSAMYLCASSSHAIGDSPLHFGNGTRLTVT.

This chain links TRBV6-5 with TRBJ1-5, with 9 bases fitting TRBD1. CDR3 size: 15 residues. The V gene's germline CDR1 is MNHEY and CDR2 SVGAGI. J gave up 7 bases and V 4 bases, and 8 bases lay outside the gene matches. The CDR3 DNA reads TGTGCCAGCAGTTCCGGGACAGGGTTGATGCAGCCCCAGCATTTT. Residues: CASSSGTGLMQPQHF.

The rearrangement joins TRBV28 to TRBJ1-5, with 10 bases fitting TRBD1. With 5 bases clipped from V and 4 bases from J, the junction kept 8 bases outside the gene matches. The CDR3 loop spans 16 amino acids. CDR1 is MDHEN, CDR2 SYDVKM, per germline. The CDR3 protein is CASSPLGTGENQPQHF. CDR3 nucleotide sequence: TGTGCCAGCAGTCCCCTCGGGACAGGGGAAAATCAGCCCCAGCATTTT.

The CDR3 DNA sequence: TGTGCCAGCAGCTTAGCGGACAGGGTGGGCACTGAAGCTTTCTTT. Translation gives CASSLADRVGTEAFF. V gene TRBV6-5 combines with J gene TRBJ1-1, with TRBD1 matching over 8 bases. The CDR3 consists of 15 residues. After removal of 6 bases from V and 4 bases from J, the junction contained 10 bases not matched to a gene. Germline-derived CDR1 and CDR2 are MNHEY and SVGAGI.

The chain joins TRBV6-5 to TRBJ1-4, with TRBD1 identical over 8 bases. With 2 bases clipped from V and 7 bases from J, the junction kept 6 bases outside the gene matches. Germline V lookup: CDR1 MNHEY, CDR2 SVGAGI. This CDR3 spans 15 amino acids. The CDR3 DNA is TGTGCCAGCAGTTACCAGAGGACAGGGAGTGAAAAACTGTTTTTT. The encoded protein is CASSYQRTGSEKLFF.

V is TRBV27 and J is TRBJ2-4; the D is unclear. The ends were cut back, 2 bases at V and 7 bases at J, with 12 bases in the middle. The CDR3 covers 14 residues. From germline, CDR1 is MNHEY and CDR2 SMNVEV (reference sequence). CDR3 sequence (DNA): TGTGCCAGCAGTTTACTGTTCCCCCCGAACATTCAGTACTTC. This gives the protein CASSLLFPPNIQYF.

The chain links TRBV5-5 to TRBJ2-6, with TRBD1 identical over 8 bases. CDR3 size: 18 residues. Germline values: CDR1 SGHKS, CDR2 YYEKEE (reference sequence). The junction had 7 bases not matched to a gene; V was cut back by 2 bases and J by 0 bases. The CDR3 is CASSLQTGGLSGANVLTF. The CDR3 region has the DNA TGTGCCAGCAGCTTACAAACAGGGGGTCTCTCTGGGGCCAACGTCCTGACTTTC.

The count of this clone is one. V and J are TRBV18 and TRBJ2-2, with TRBD2 as a possible D gene (6 bases). V dropped 6 bases and J dropped 4 bases, with 9 bases sitting between them. The CDR3 length is 13 residues. Germline-derived CDR1 and CDR2 are KGHSH and LQKENI. Written as DNA, the CDR3 is TGTGCCAGCTCGGGACTCCCCACCGGGGAGCTGTTTTTT. It encodes CASSGLPTGELFF.

The J gene is TRBJ2-1, the V gene TRBV5-6, with D possibly being TRBD2 (7 bases). Trimming pared 3 bases from V and 2 bases from J, leaving 15 bases between. The CDR3 is made up of 16 amino acids. The germline V gene has CDR1 SGHDT and CDR2 YYEEEE. CDR3 nucleotides: TGTGCCAGCAGCTCCGACGCGGGGGCCCCCTACAATGAGCAGTTCTTC. Encoded protein: CASSSDAGAPYNEQFF.

The chain is built from TRBV11-2 and TRBJ2-7, with TRBD1 as a possible D gene (6 bases). The CDR3 has 13 residues. Trimming stripped 5 bases from V and 1 base from J, with 9 bases between. CDR1 and CDR2 (germline): SGHAT, FQNNGV. Here the CDR3 DNA reads TGTGCCAGCAGCCGGGACACTTCCTACGAGCAGTACTTC. It encodes CASSRDTSYEQYF.

J is TRBJ2-5 and V is TRBV27, with 15 nucleotides matching TRBD2. The trim removed 5 bases at V and 5 bases at J, leaving 15 bases unmatched. The CDR3 spans 19 residues. Germline V gene lookup returns CDR1 MNHEY and CDR2 SMNVEV (reference sequence). The CDR3 DNA follows: TGTGCCAGCAGTCCCGGCGGACTAGCGGGGGGGCCACTGGGGGAGACCCAGTACTTC. Its protein product is CASSPGGLAGGPLGETQYF.

This rearrangement joins TRBV3-1 (or the pseudogene TRBV3-2) to TRBJ2-2, with a tentative D call TRBD1 (5 bases). V gave up 1 base and J gave up 4 bases, with 13 bases separating them. This CDR3 has 16 amino acids. Germline V lookup: CDR1 LGHDT, CDR2 YNNKEL (reference sequence). CDR3 loop: CASSQGGPRGTGELFF. CDR3 nucleotides: TGTGCCAGCAGCCAAGGGGGCCCAAGGGGCACCGGGGAGCTGTTTTTT.

The rearrangement uses TRBV5-1 and TRBJ2-6; TRBD1 is a possible D gene (6 bases). The V end was cut by 4 bases, the J end by 0 bases, with 17 bases between. Germline V CDR1 and CDR2: SGHRS, YFSETQ. The CDR3 runs 18 residues. This CDR3 is CASSPLTGPSSGANVLTF. The CDR3 region has the DNA TGCGCCAGCAGCCCCTTAACAGGGCCTAGCTCTGGGGCCAACGTCCTGACTTTC.

J is TRBJ1-6 and V is TRBV14; weak D call: TRBD1 (5 bases). The V gene's germline CDR1 is SGHDN and CDR2 FVKESK. The V end lost 1 base, the J end lost 6 bases, and 16 bases lay between the germline ends. The CDR3 spans 17 residues. CDR3 nucleotides: TGTGCCAGCAGCCAAGGGTTAAGGAACAGGTTTAATTCACCCCTCCACTTT. Translated: CASSQGLRNRFNSPLHF.

The CDR3 protein is CAWNRGMDEKLFF. The DNA of the CDR3 is TGTGCCTGGAATCGGGGGATGGATGAAAAACTGTTTTTT. This chain joins TRBV30 and TRBJ1-4; a weak D match, TRBD1 (5 bases). The V and J ends lost 4 bases and 6 bases respectively, with 12 bases between them. CDR1 and CDR2 from the germline V gene are GTSNPN and SVGIG (reference sequence). The CDR3 covers 13 residues.

This chain uses TRBV27 with TRBJ2-7, with a weak D call TRBD1 (6 bases). The CDR3 spans 15 residues. CDR1 MNHEY and CDR2 SMNVEV come from the germline V gene (reference sequence). V lost 5 bases, J lost 2 bases, and 16 bases lay in between. The CDR3 spells CASSLIGQGPYEQYF. The CDR3 DNA is TGTGCCAGCAGTCTTATTGGGCAGGGGCCCTACGAGCAGTACTTC.

V usage is TRBV15 and J usage is TRBJ2-7; D is perhaps TRBD1 (5 bases). Germline CDR1 reads LNHNV; CDR2 reads YYDKDF (reference sequence). The length of the CDR3 is 12 residues. The germline V and J ends were trimmed by 3 bases and 3 bases, with 6 bases remaining between them. CDR3 sequence (DNA): TGTGCCACCAGCAGGCAGGGCTACGAGCAGTACTTC. This encodes CATSRQGYEQYF. The whole variable domain, filled in from reference TRBV15 and TRBJ2-7, reads DAMVIQNPRYQVTQFGKPVTLSCSQTLNHNVMYWYQQKSSQAPKLLFHYYDKDFNNEADTPDNFQSRRPNTSFCFLDIRSPGLGDTAMYLCATSRQGYEQYFGPGTRLTVT.

The rearrangement links TRBV24-1 to TRBJ2-1, with a possible D match to TRBD1 (6 bases). CDR1 is KGHDR, CDR2 SFDVKD, per germline. CDR3 length: 14 residues. Deletions cut 5 bases from V and 7 bases from J, with 14 bases between. The CDR3 DNA reads TGTGCCACCAGTGGAACTAGAAGGGGGAATGAGCAGTTCTTC. Its translation: CATSGTRRGNEQFF.

The chain joins TRBV30 to TRBJ1-4; D is undetermined. Germline-derived CDR1 and CDR2 are GTSNPN and SVGIG (reference sequence). This CDR3 has 13 residues. The V end was cut by 5 bases, the J end by 8 bases, with 15 bases between. The CDR3, as DNA: TGTGCCTGGTCGGGGAGGTTAGGCGAAAAACTGTTTTTT. Translation: CAWSGRLGEKLFF.